This entry features one T cell receptor (beta chain) sequence. Its antigen is undetermined. The data derive from a study of T cells in localized non-small cell lung cancer. Sequencing was performed with immunoSEQ multiplex PCR; in TCRdb, only in-frame clones are kept and a portion is missing. The table lists roughly 35,000 clones, more than 80% of them singletons. Whole-study results and caveats: The tumor had only one region sequenced, so heterogeneity remains possible. A higher density of T cells in blood coincided with extended overall survival. When the top 100 tumor clones were examined, a median about 60 of them also appeared in the adjacent lung, which was paired and uninvolved.

The CDR3 spans 14 residues. The germline gives CDR1 SGHTA, CDR2 FQGNSA. The ends were cut back, 4 bases at V and 11 bases at J, with 15 bases in the middle. The sequences come from peripheral blood, collected before any cancer treatment. This chain connects TRBV7-2 to TRBJ1-6; tentatively, D is TRBD1 (6 bases). The TCR was taken from an older female donor with stage I lung adenocarcinoma. The CDR3 DNA reads TGTGCCAGCAGCTCTATAGACAGGAGGACACCCCTCCACTTT. Translated: CASSSIDRRTPLHF.